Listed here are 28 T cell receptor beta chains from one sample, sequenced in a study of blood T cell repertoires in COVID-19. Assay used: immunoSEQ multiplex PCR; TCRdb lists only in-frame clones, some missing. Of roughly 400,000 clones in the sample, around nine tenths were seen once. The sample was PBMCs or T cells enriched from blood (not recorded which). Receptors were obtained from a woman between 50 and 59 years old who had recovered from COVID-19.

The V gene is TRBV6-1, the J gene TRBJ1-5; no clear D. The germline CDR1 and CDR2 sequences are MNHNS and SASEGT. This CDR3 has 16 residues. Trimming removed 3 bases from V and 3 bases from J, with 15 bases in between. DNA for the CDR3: TGTGCCAGCAGTGACACCCTGGACGGACTCAATCAGCCCCAGCATTTT. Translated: CASSDTLDGLNQPQHF.

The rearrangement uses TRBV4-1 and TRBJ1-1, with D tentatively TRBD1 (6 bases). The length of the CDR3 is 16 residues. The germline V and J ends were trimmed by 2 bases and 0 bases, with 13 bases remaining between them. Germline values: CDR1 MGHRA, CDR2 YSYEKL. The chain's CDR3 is CASSQSDRSLNTEAFF. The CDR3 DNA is TGCGCCAGCAGCCAAAGTGACAGGAGCCTGAACACTGAAGCTTTCTTT.

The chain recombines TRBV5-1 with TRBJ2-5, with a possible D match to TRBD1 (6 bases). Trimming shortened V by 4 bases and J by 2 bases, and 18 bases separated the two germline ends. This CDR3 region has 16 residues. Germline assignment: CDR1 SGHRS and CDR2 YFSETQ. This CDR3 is CASSGDPGHRQETQYF. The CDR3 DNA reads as TGCGCCAGCAGCGGTGATCCGGGACACCGACAAGAGACCCAGTACTTC.

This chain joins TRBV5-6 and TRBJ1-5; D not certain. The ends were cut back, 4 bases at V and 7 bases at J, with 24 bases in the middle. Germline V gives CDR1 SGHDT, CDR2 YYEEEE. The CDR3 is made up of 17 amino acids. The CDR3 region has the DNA TGTGCCAGCAGCCCTAGCCCGGGGAAAGAGGTAAGACAGCCCCAGCATTTT. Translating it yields CASSPSPGKEVRQPQHF.

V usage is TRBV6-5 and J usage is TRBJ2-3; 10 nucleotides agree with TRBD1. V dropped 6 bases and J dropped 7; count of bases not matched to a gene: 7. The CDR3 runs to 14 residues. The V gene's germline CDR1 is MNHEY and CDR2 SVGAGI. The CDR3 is CASRSGTGDYTQYF. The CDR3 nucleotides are TGTGCCAGCAGATCCGGGACAGGGGATTATACGCAGTATTTT.

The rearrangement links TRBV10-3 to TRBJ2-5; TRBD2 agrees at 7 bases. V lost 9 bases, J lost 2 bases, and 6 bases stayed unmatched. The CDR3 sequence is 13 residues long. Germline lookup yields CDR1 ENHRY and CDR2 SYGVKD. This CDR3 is CAISPGLQETQYF. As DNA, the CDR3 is TGTGCCATTTCCCCGGGACTACAAGAGACCCAGTACTTC.

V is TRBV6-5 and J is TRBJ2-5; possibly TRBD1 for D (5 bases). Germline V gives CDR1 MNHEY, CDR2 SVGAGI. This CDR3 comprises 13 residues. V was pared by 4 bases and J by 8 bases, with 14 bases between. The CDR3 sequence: CASSSSPTGTQYF. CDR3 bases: TGTGCCAGCAGTTCCTCCCCCACAGGAACCCAGTACTTC.

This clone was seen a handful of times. CDR3 nucleotide sequence: TGTGCCTGGAGGACAGTGAACACTGAAGCTTTCTTT. Translating it yields CAWRTVNTEAFF. The chain carries TRBV30 and TRBJ1-1, with D possibly TRBD1 on 5 matching bases. Trimming removed 3 bases at V and 0 bases at J, with 5 bases between. This CDR3 is built from 12 residues. Germline V gives CDR1 GTSNPN, CDR2 SVGIG (reference sequence).

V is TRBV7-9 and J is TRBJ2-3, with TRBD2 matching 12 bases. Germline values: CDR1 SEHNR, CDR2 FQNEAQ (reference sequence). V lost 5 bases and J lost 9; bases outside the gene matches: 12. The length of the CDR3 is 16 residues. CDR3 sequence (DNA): TGTGCCAGCAGCACGACTAGCGGGGGTTTTGGGATGACGCAGTATTTT. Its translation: CASSTTSGGFGMTQYF.

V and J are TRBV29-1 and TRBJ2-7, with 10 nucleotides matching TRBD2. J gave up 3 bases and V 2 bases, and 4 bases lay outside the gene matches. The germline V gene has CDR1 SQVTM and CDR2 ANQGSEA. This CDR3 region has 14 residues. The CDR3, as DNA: TGCAGCGTTGAACTAGCGGGGGCTCACTACGAGCAGTACTTC. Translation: CSVELAGAHYEQYF.

Here the CDR3 reads CASSLLPLQGATSEKLFF. CDR3 coding DNA: TGTGCCAGCAGCTTACTTCCCTTACAGGGGGCAACGAGTGAAAAACTGTTTTTT. This chain joins TRBV7-9 and TRBJ1-4, with 9 bases lining up with TRBD1. The CDR3 has 18 residues. The germline V gene has CDR1 SEHNR and CDR2 FQNEAQ (reference sequence). The trim removed 2 bases at V and 7 bases at J, leaving 14 bases unmatched.

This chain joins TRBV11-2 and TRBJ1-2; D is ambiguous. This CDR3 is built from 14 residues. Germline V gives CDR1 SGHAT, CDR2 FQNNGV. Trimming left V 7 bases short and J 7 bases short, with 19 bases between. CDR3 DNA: TGTGCCAGCACCAGGACGCGGACGGCGGGTGGCTACACCTTC. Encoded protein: CASTRTRTAGGYTF.

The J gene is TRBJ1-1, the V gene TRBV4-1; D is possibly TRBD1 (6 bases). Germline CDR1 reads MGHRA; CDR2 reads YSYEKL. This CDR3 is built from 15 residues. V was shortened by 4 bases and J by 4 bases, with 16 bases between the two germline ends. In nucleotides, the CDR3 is TGCGCCAGCAGCCGAACTTCAGGGGAGCGCACTGAAGCTTTCTTT. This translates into CASSRTSGERTEAFF.

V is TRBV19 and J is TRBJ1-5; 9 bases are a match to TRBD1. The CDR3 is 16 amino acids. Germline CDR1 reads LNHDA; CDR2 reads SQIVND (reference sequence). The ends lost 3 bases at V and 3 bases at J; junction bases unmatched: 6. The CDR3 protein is CASSMAGTGNNQPQHF. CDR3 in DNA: TGTGCCAGTAGTATGGCCGGGACAGGGAACAATCAGCCCCAGCATTTT.

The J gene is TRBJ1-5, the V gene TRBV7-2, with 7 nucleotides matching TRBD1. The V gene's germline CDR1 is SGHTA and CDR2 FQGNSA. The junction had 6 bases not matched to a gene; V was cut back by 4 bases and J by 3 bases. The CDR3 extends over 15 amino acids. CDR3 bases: TGTGCCAGCAGCTCTCAGACAGGGCTCAATCAGCCCCAGCATTTT. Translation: CASSSQTGLNQPQHF.

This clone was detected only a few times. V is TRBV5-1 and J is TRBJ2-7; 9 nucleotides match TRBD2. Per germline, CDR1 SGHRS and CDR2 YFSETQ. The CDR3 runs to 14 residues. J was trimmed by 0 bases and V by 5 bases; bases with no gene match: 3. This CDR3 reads CASRRTSDSYEQYF. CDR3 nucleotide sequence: TGCGCCAGCAGAAGGACTAGCGACTCCTACGAGCAGTACTTC.

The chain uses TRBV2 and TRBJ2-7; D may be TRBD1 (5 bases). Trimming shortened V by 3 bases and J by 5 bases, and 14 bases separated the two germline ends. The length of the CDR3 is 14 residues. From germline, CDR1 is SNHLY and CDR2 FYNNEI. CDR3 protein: CASSDGARSDEQYF. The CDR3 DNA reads TGTGCCAGCAGTGATGGGGCGCGATCGGACGAGCAGTACTTC. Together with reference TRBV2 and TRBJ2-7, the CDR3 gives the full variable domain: EPEVTQTPSHQVTQMGQEVILRCVPISNHLYFYWYRQILGQKVEFLVSFYNNEISEKSEIFDDQFSVERPDGSNFTLKIRSTKLEDSAMYFCASSDGARSDEQYFGPGTRLTVT.

The CDR3 spells CASRQGVGNTIYF. In DNA, the CDR3 is TGTGCCAGCAGACAGGGGGTCGGAAACACCATATATTTT. The chain uses TRBV28 and TRBJ1-3; 8 nucleotides align to TRBD1. The V segment lost 6 bases and the J segment 4 bases; nucleotides outside the gene matches: 2. The CDR3 is 13 residues long. CDR1 is MDHEN, CDR2 SYDVKM, per germline.

The CDR3 region is CASYQGATGELFF. In nucleotides, the CDR3 is TGTGCCAGCTATCAGGGGGCCACCGGGGAGCTGTTTTTT. The chain recombines TRBV2 with TRBJ2-2, with TRBD1 matching 8 bases. With V trimmed by 8 bases and J by 4 bases, 3 bases remained unmatched. In germline, CDR1 is SNHLY, CDR2 FYNNEI. This CDR3 is built from 13 residues.

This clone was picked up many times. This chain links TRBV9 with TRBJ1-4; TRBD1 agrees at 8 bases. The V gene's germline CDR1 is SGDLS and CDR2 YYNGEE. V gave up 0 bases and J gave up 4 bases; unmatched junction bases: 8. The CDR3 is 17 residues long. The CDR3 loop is CASSVAGFDRGNEKLFF. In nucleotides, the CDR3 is TGTGCCAGCAGCGTAGCGGGGTTCGACAGGGGTAATGAAAAACTGTTTTTT.

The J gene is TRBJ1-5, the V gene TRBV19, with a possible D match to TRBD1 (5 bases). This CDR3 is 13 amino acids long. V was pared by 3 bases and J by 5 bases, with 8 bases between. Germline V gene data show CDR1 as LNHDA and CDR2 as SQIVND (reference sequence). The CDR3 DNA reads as TGTGCCAGTAGTATGGGGCTATATCAGCCCCAGCATTTT. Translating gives CASSMGLYQPQHF.

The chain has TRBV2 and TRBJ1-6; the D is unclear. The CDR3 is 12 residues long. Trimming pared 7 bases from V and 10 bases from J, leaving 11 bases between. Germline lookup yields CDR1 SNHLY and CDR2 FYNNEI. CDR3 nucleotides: TGTGCCAGCAACGGGAGGTTCTCACCCCTCCACTTT. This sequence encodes CASNGRFSPLHF.

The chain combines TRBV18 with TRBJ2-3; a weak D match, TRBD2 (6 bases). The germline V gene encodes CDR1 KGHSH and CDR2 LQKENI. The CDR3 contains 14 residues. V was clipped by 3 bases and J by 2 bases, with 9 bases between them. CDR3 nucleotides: TGTGCCAGCTCACCTGGGACTTACACAGATACGCAGTATTTT. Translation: CASSPGTYTDTQYF.

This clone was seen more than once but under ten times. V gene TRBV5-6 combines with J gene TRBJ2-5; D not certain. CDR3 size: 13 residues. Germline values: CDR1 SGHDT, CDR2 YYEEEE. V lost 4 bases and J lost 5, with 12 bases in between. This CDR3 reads CASSRLTRETQYF. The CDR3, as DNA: TGTGCCAGCAGCCGACTCACCCGGGAGACCCAGTACTTC.

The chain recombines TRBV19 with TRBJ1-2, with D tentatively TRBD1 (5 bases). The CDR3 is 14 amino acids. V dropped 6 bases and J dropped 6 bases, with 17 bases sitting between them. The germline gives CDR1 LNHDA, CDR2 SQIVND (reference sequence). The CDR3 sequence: CASRFRGEIDGYTF. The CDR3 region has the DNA TGTGCCAGTAGGTTTCGGGGGGAGATCGATGGCTACACCTTC. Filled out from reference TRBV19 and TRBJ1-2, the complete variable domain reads DGGITQSPKYLFRKEGQNVTLSCEQNLNHDAMYWYRQDPGQGLRLIYYSQIVNDFQKGDIAEGYSVSREKKESFPLTVTSAQKNPTAFYLCASRFRGEIDGYTFGSGTRLTVV.

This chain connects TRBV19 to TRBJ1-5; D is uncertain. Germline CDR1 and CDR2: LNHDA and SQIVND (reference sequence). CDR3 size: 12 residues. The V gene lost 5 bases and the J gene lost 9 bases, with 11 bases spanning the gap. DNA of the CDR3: TGTGCCAGTAGTTCCGTGAGGTGGCCCCAGCATTTT. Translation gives CASSSVRWPQHF.

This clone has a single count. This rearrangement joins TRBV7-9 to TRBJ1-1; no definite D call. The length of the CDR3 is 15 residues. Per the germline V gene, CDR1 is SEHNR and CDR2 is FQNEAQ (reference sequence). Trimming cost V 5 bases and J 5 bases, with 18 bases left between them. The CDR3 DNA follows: TGTGCCAGCAGCCCCGTCCAGGCGCGTATAACTGAAGCTTTCTTT. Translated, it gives CASSPVQARITEAFF.

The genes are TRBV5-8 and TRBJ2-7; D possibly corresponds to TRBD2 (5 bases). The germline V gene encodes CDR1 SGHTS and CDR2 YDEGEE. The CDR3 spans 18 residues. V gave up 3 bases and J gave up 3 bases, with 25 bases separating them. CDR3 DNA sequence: TGTGCCAGCAGCTCGATGGTACGGCGGGTTGGCGGAGTCTACGAGCAGTACTTC. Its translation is CASSSMVRRVGGVYEQYF.